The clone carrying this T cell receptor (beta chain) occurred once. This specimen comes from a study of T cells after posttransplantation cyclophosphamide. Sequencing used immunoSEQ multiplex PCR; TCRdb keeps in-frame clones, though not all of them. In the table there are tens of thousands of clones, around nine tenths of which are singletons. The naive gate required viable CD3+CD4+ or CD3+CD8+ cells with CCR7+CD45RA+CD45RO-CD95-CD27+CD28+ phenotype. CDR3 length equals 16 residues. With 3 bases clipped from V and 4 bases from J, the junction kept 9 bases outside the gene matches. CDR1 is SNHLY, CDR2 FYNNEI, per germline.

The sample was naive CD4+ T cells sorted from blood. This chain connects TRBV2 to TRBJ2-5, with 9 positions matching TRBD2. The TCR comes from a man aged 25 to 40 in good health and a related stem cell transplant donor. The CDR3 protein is CASSDGGGGAGETQYF. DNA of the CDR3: TGTGCCAGCAGTGATGGTGGCGGGGGGGCCGGAGAGACCCAGTACTTC.